A selection of T cell receptor beta chains follows, all from one sample in a study of identical twins. A single record per CDR3 protein comes from TCRdb applying MiXCR to the 5' RACE reads. The sample lists about 470,000 distinct CDR3 sequences, 20% to 25% occurring once. The sample was also reused in another study, on T cells expressing NK-cell markers.

Sample: CD4+ T cells sorted from blood. The receptors here all came from a woman aged 18-29 years in good health. Both conserved end residues are part of each CDR3. The D gene is left open where the match is weak. The size entry is marked missing in some rows and otherwise reads once, few, many or a size class.

clone size	V gene	J gene	D gene	CDR3 DNA	CDR3 protein
NA	TRBV12-3/TRBV12-4	TRBJ2-7	NA	TGTGCCAGCAGTCGGAGGGGGGGAACCTCCTACGAGCAGTACTTC	CASSRRGGTSYEQYF
NA	TRBV10-3	TRBJ1-1	NA	TGTGCCATCACCCGGACACAATGGGGTGACACTGAAGCTTTCTTT	CAITRTQWGDTEAFF
few	TRBV6-1	TRBJ2-7	TRBD1	TGTGCCAGCAGGACCGGGACAGGGATGTCCTACGAGCAGTACTTC	CASRTGTGMSYEQYF
once	TRBV6-2/TRBV6-3	TRBJ2-3	NA	TGTGCCAGCAGTGAGCACACAGGAAGACAGGCTAGCCCGTATTTT	CASSEHTGRQASPYF
NA	TRBV20-1	TRBJ2-7	NA	TGCAGTGCTAGAGATGTATACGGGCAGTACTTC	CSARDVYGQYF
NA	TRBV7-6	TRBJ2-1	NA	TGTGCCAGCACCTCACCAAGCTCCTACAATGAGCAGTTCTTC	CASTSPSSYNEQFF
few	TRBV5-6	TRBJ2-2	NA	TGTGCCAGCAGCTTGAAGGCTAGAGCCTACGCGAACACCGGGGAGCTGTTTTTT	CASSLKARAYANTGELFF
few	TRBV9	TRBJ1-2	NA	TGTGCCAGCAGCGTATCAGGGGAATATGGCTACACCTTC	CASSVSGEYGYTF
few	TRBV2	TRBJ2-1	NA	TGTGCCAGCAGTTTCGACAGCTCTGTGGAGTTCTTC	CASSFDSSVEFF
NA	TRBV20-1	TRBJ1-2	NA	TGCAGTGCGACCTTACAGGGCAACTATGGCTACACCTTC	CSATLQGNYGYTF
many	TRBV5-1	TRBJ1-2	NA	TGCGCCAGCAGCCCAACAGTAAACTATGGCTACACCTTC	CASSPTVNYGYTF
NA	TRBV6-2/TRBV6-3	TRBJ2-3	TRBD2	TGTGCCAGCAAAAGACTAGCGGAGACAGATACGCAGTATTTT	CASKRLAETDTQYF
NA	TRBV30	TRBJ1-1	TRBD1	TGTGCCTACCTAGCGTGGGACAGCACTGAAGCTTTCTTT	CAYLAWDSTEAFF
NA	TRBV29-1	TRBJ2-7	NA	TGCAGCGCCCGGGACTTCCTCCACGAGCAGTACTTC	CSARDFLHEQYF
few	TRBV5-1	TRBJ2-1	TRBD2	TGCGCCAGCAGCCTCCGGACTAGCGAGGCGAGACAGTTCTTC	CASSLRTSEARQFF
NA	TRBV5-1	TRBJ2-1	NA	TGCGCCAGCAGCTACCGGGACACTGGAATCAATGAGCAGTTCTTC	CASSYRDTGINEQFF
NA	TRBV12-3/TRBV12-4	TRBJ1-1	NA	TGTGCCAGCAGTTTAGACCAGAGGAACACTGAAGCTTTCTTT	CASSLDQRNTEAFF
NA	TRBV11-3	TRBJ2-3	NA	TGTGCCAGCAGCTTAGATTCCCGAGATACGCAGTATTTT	CASSLDSRDTQYF
many	TRBV12-3/TRBV12-4	TRBJ2-7	NA	TGTGCCAGCAGACCAACAGTAAACTCCTACGAGCAGTACTTC	CASRPTVNSYEQYF
NA	TRBV7-2	TRBJ1-2	TRBD1	TGTGCCAGCAGCTCCATAGGACAGGTTTATGGCTACACCTTC	CASSSIGQVYGYTF
few	TRBV6-2/TRBV6-3	TRBJ1-2	NA	TGTGCCAACTCCGACAGGCTCTATGGCTACACCTTC	CANSDRLYGYTF
NA	TRBV6-5	TRBJ1-1	NA	TGTGCCAGCAGTTACTCTGGGATTATGAACACTGAAGCTTTCTTT	CASSYSGIMNTEAFF
once	TRBV6-1	TRBJ2-1	NA	TGTGCCAGCAGCGGTGGCTTATGGACGGCGGAGCAGTTCTTC	CASSGGLWTAEQFF
few	TRBV9	TRBJ2-1	NA	TGTGCCAGCAGCGTAGAAAGGGGGGGACAGCGTGTCAATGAGCAGTTCTTC	CASSVERGGQRVNEQFF
few	TRBV6-2/TRBV6-3	TRBJ1-5	NA	TGTGCCAGCAGTTGGAGGACTCGGGGACCACAGCCCCAGCATTTT	CASSWRTRGPQPQHF
NA	TRBV5-6	TRBJ2-7	TRBD2	TGTGCCAGCAGCTTGGTGGTGGCTAGCGGGAGGTTTTCCTACGAGCAGTACTTC	CASSLVVASGRFSYEQYF
NA	TRBV29-1	TRBJ2-5	TRBD2	TGCAGCGTTGACCGGGGGGTTGAGACCCAGTACTTC	CSVDRGVETQYF
few	TRBV15	TRBJ1-2	NA	TGTGCCACCAGCAGAGCGGTTTTGGGTGGCTACACCTTC	CATSRAVLGGYTF
NA	TRBV5-1	TRBJ2-1	NA	TGCGCCAGCAGCAGGGACACATCCTACAATGAGCAGTTCTTC	CASSRDTSYNEQFF
few	TRBV28	TRBJ2-3	NA	TGTGCCAGCAGTTTACTTGGGGGCGCCGGAACAGATACGCAGTATTTT	CASSLLGGAGTDTQYF
NA	TRBV6-2/TRBV6-3	TRBJ2-6	NA	TGTGCCAGCAGTTACTCGAGGGTATGGGGGGCCAACGTCCTGACTTTC	CASSYSRVWGANVLTF
NA	TRBV9	TRBJ1-3	NA	TGTGCCAGTTCGTCAAACAGGCCTAACTCTGGAAACACCATATATTTT	CASSSNRPNSGNTIYF
NA	TRBV21-1	TRBJ2-3	NA	TGTGCCAGCAGCTTGGGGGCACTAGATACGCAGTATTTT	CASSLGALDTQYF
few	TRBV3-1	TRBJ1-1	NA	TGTGCCAGCAGCCAGCAGACTATGGGGGCTTTCTTT	CASSQQTMGAFF
few	TRBV2	TRBJ2-5	NA	TGTGCCAGCAGTGAGCAGGGGCAGCCTCAAGAGACCCAGTACTTC	CASSEQGQPQETQYF
NA	TRBV5-1	TRBJ2-7	NA	TGCGCCAGCAGCTCCACTACCGGGACCTACGAGCAGTACTTC	CASSSTTGTYEQYF
NA	TRBV9	TRBJ2-3	NA	TGTGCCAGCAGCGCGTTGACAGGAGGCACAGATACGCAGTATTTT	CASSALTGGTDTQYF
few	TRBV7-9	TRBJ2-7	NA	TGTGCCAGCAGTTACCGACAGAGCATGGAGGAGCAGTACTTC	CASSYRQSMEEQYF
few	TRBV5-1	TRBJ2-7	NA	TGCGCCAGCAGCTTGGGTCAGGGGAACAACGAGCAGTACTTC	CASSLGQGNNEQYF
NA	TRBV3-1	TRBJ1-6	TRBD1	TGTGCCAGCAGACGACAGGGTAATTCACCCCTCCACTTT	CASRRQGNSPLHF
few	TRBV12-3/TRBV12-4	TRBJ2-3	NA	TGTGCCAGCAGTCTTAAGAGGACGCGCACAGATACGCAGTATTTT	CASSLKRTRTDTQYF
NA	TRBV7-9	TRBJ1-1	NA	TGTGCCAGCAGCTCAGACGGGTTCTACACTGAAGCTTTCTTT	CASSSDGFYTEAFF
few	TRBV2	TRBJ2-1	TRBD2	TGTGCCAGCCACCAACTAGCGGGAGATGTCTCCGCGTTCTTC	CASHQLAGDVSAFF
few	TRBV27	TRBJ2-7	NA	TGTGCCAGCAGTTTATTGTCAGGCTACGAGCAGTACTTC	CASSLLSGYEQYF
NA	TRBV21-1	TRBJ2-7	NA	TGTGCCAGCAGCAAAGAACTAGCGGGAGTAAAGCGGGACGAGCAGTACTTC	CASSKELAGVKRDEQYF
NA	TRBV10-2	TRBJ2-4	NA	TGCGCCAGCAGAAACATTCAGTACTTC	CASRNIQYF
few	TRBV20-1	TRBJ2-3	NA	TGCAGTGCTGGAAGGGAAAGGGGTACAGATACGCAGTATTTT	CSAGRERGTDTQYF
few	TRBV20-1	TRBJ2-1	NA	TGCAGTGCTAGAAGAGGACCAGCAAATGAGCAGTTCTTC	CSARRGPANEQFF
many	TRBV29-1	TRBJ2-1	NA	TGCAGCGTAGAACGGTCTAGTACAAACAATGAGCAGTTCTTC	CSVERSSTNNEQFF
NA	TRBV20-1	TRBJ2-7	NA	TGCAGTGCTTCTACCGGGACCGGGGGAGCCTACGAGCAGTACTTC	CSASTGTGGAYEQYF
few	TRBV19	TRBJ2-3	NA	TGTGCCAGTGCCCGAGAGGCCGCCAGCACAGATACGCAGTATTTT	CASAREAASTDTQYF
few	TRBV12-3/TRBV12-4	TRBJ2-7	NA	TGTGCCAGCAGTCCGTTCAGGCGAGGGGGCTACGAGCAGTACTTC	CASSPFRRGGYEQYF
NA	TRBV7-9	TRBJ2-1	NA	TGTGCCAGCCACGTAGTTAGCTCCTACAATGAGCAGTTCTTC	CASHVVSSYNEQFF